One and the same sample provided the 31 T cell receptor beta chains below, sequenced in a study of OX40 agonist ivuxolimab in advanced cancers. TCRdb's copy holds only in-frame clones and misses some; the assay was immunoSEQ multiplex PCR. The table has 30,000 to 40,000 clones, more than 70% seen once. The source was CD4+ or CD8+ T cells sorted from blood, collected in a trial of the OX40 agonist ivuxolimab. The receptor source for this set is an adult with an advanced solid tumor such as melanoma, head and neck, liver or kidney cancer.

The V and J genes are TRBV13 and TRBJ2-3; 14 bases align to TRBD2. After removal of 5 bases from V and 5 bases from J, the junction contained 6 bases not matched to a gene. The germline CDR1 and CDR2 sequences are PRHDT and FYEKMQ (reference sequence). This CDR3 comprises 16 residues. CDR3: CASSLLTSGRGDTQYF. The CDR3 bases are TGTGCCAGCAGCCTCCTGACTAGCGGGAGGGGAGATACGCAGTATTTT.

The J gene is TRBJ2-2, the V gene TRBV19, with D unclear. Germline values: CDR1 LNHDA, CDR2 SQIVND (reference sequence). Deletions cut 8 bases from V and 6 bases from J, with 7 bases between. There are 11 residues in the CDR3. CDR3 protein: CASRYAGELFF. The CDR3 region has the DNA TGTGCCAGTCGGTATGCCGGGGAGCTGTTTTTT.

The chain employs TRBV21-1 and TRBJ1-5. TRBV21-1 is marked as a pseudogene. The CDR3 totals 13 residues. Here the CDR3 DNA reads TGTGCCAGCAGCAAAAGGGCCGGGCAGCCCCAGCATTTT. This translates into CASSKRAGQPQHF.

The rearrangement joins TRBV30 to TRBJ1-3; D gene ambiguous. The germline V gene encodes CDR1 GTSNPN and CDR2 SVGIG (reference sequence). V shed 0 bases and J shed 3 bases, with 3 bases lying between them. The CDR3 loop spans 12 amino acids. CDR3 residues: CAWSVLGNTIYF. The CDR3 DNA reads TGTGCCTGGAGTGTTCTTGGAAACACCATATATTTT.

This chain links TRBV5-1 with TRBJ2-7, with TRBD1 matching 11 bases. Losses at the gene ends were 3 bases for V and 5 bases for J; bases not matched to a gene: 7. CDR1 is SGHRS, CDR2 YFSETQ, per germline. The CDR3 has 15 amino acids. Here the CDR3 reads CASSSLDRGPHEQYF. The CDR3 DNA reads TGCGCCAGCAGCTCCCTGGACAGGGGGCCCCACGAGCAGTACTTC.

J is TRBJ1-5 and V is TRBV29-1; maybe TRBD1 (6 bases). V was cut by 5 bases and J by 3 bases, with 14 bases left in between. Germline V gene data show CDR1 as SQVTM and CDR2 as ANQGSEA. The CDR3 runs 14 residues. The DNA for the CDR3 is TGCAGCGTTAGTACAGGGACGAACAATCAGCCCCAGCATTTT. It yields the protein CSVSTGTNNQPQHF.

The gene calls are TRBV28 and TRBJ1-4, with D tentatively TRBD1 (5 bases). This CDR3 spans 13 amino acids. With 8 bases removed from V and 4 bases from J, the gap between germline ends came to 11 bases. Germline CDR1 reads MDHEN; CDR2 reads SYDVKM. The CDR3 nucleotides read TGTGCCAGCCTGACAGTCAATAATGAAAAACTGTTTTTT. This gives the protein CASLTVNNEKLFF.

V usage is TRBV2 and J usage is TRBJ2-1; a weak D match, TRBD2 (5 bases). The CDR3 has 15 amino acids. Germline loops: CDR1 SNHLY, CDR2 FYNNEI. V lost 5 bases to trimming and J lost 9 bases, with 20 bases between them. The CDR3 loop reads CASSILGPLGSEQFF. In DNA, the CDR3 is TGTGCCAGCAGTATATTGGGCCCTTTGGGGAGTGAGCAGTTCTTC.

The V and J genes are TRBV18 and TRBJ2-2; 7 bases are a match to TRBD1. Germline V gene data show CDR1 as KGHSH and CDR2 as LQKENI. The CDR3 is 15 amino acids. V lost 3 bases and J lost 0; bases outside the gene matches: 1. The CDR3 spells CASSPGTANTGELFF. The CDR3 DNA reads TGTGCCAGCTCACCTGGGACAGCGAACACCGGGGAGCTGTTTTTT.

V usage is TRBV30 and J usage is TRBJ1-2; D ambiguous. The CDR3 totals 15 residues. CDR1 GTSNPN and CDR2 SVGIG come from the germline V gene (reference sequence). Trimming shortened V by 3 bases and J by 5 bases, and 19 bases separated the two germline ends. The CDR3 DNA reads TGTGCCTGGAGCCTCCGTTCCAGCACCGTTTATGGCTACACCTTC. Its translation: CAWSLRSSTVYGYTF.

The chain combines TRBV11-1 with TRBJ2-3; D not resolved. V lost 5 bases, J lost 4 bases, and 7 bases lay in between. The germline V gene has CDR1 SGHAT and CDR2 FQDESV (reference sequence). This CDR3 contains 12 residues. In nucleotides, the CDR3 is TGTGCCAGCAGCCGTTATGCAGATACGCAGTATTTT. It encodes CASSRYADTQYF.

The chain joins TRBV5-1 to TRBJ2-7; 7 nucleotides line up with TRBD2. Germline values: CDR1 SGHRS, CDR2 YFSETQ. The V segment lost 0 bases and the J segment 0 bases; nucleotides outside the gene matches: 6. CDR3 length equals 16 residues. CDR3 loop: CASSLALAGRSYEQYF. Written as DNA, the CDR3 is TGCGCCAGCAGCTTGGCGTTAGCGGGCCGCTCCTACGAGCAGTACTTC.

This chain connects TRBV19 to TRBJ2-1; maybe TRBD1 (6 bases). V was pared by 3 bases and J by 0 bases, with 15 bases between. The germline V gene encodes CDR1 LNHDA and CDR2 SQIVND (reference sequence). The CDR3 loop spans 17 amino acids. The CDR3: CASSIAAQGTSYNEQFF. Written as DNA, the CDR3 is TGTGCCAGTAGTATCGCTGCACAGGGAACCTCCTACAATGAGCAGTTCTTC.

This chain connects TRBV19 to TRBJ1-4; D remains ambiguous. This CDR3 spans 14 amino acids. V lost 2 bases and J 5 bases, leaving 9 bases between the germline ends. CDR1 is LNHDA, CDR2 SQIVND, per germline (reference sequence). CDR3 in DNA: TGTGCCAGTAGTATAATGGGCCCGAATGAAAAACTGTTTTTT. It specifies CASSIMGPNEKLFF.

V is TRBV5-1 and J is TRBJ2-2; 9 positions match TRBD2. Unmatched junction bases numbered 4, after V lost 0 bases and J lost 4 bases. Germline lookup yields CDR1 SGHRS and CDR2 YFSETQ. The CDR3 is 16 residues long. The CDR3 sequence is CASSLGISGGTGELFF. As DNA, the CDR3 is TGCGCCAGCAGCTTGGGCATTAGCGGGGGCACCGGGGAGCTGTTTTTT.

The rearrangement uses TRBV19 and TRBJ2-5; D gene uncertain. This CDR3 spans 15 amino acids. The ends were cut back, 0 bases at V and 5 bases at J, with 13 bases in the middle. Germline loops: CDR1 LNHDA, CDR2 SQIVND (reference sequence). The CDR3: CASSIDVVRRETQYF. The CDR3 bases are TGTGCCAGTAGTATAGATGTAGTTAGAAGGGAGACCCAGTACTTC.

This clone occurred a few times. The chain recombines TRBV19 with TRBJ2-7, with a tentative D call TRBD2 (6 bases). Trimming left V 7 bases short and J 0 bases short, with 16 bases between. CDR1 LNHDA and CDR2 SQIVND come from the germline V gene (reference sequence). CDR3 length equals 15 residues. In DNA, the CDR3 is TGTGCCAGTACCCCGGGACTGAGTAGCTCCTACGAGCAGTACTTC. Residues: CASTPGLSSSYEQYF.

The chain uses TRBV21-1 and TRBJ1-1. TRBV21-1 is described as a pseudogene. The CDR3 contains 13 residues. In DNA form, the CDR3 reads TGTGCCAGCACCCCTCGAGGGGTTACTGAAGCTTTCTTT. Translating gives CASTPRGVTEAFF.

The chain couples TRBV29-1 to TRBJ1-1; no clear D gene. This CDR3 is built from 13 residues. CDR1 and CDR2 (germline): SQVTM, ANQGSEA. Between the trimmed V and J ends, which lost 4 bases and 10 bases, there was a span of 19 bases. The CDR3 bases are TGCAGCGTTGTGACTAGGCAAGTTTCGTCAGCTTTCTTT. It translates to CSVVTRQVSSAFF.

A few counts support this clone. The V call is TRBV5-1, the J call TRBJ1-1; 10 nucleotides align to TRBD1. Trimming cost V 2 bases and J 3 bases; bases outside gene matches: 1. CDR1 and CDR2 from the germline V gene are SGHRS and YFSETQ. CDR3 length: 14 amino acids. The CDR3 coding sequence is TGCGCCAGCAGCTTTGGACAGGGGGACACTGAAGCTTTCTTT. This sequence encodes CASSFGQGDTEAFF.

The CDR3: CASSPGLPSNQPQHF. The DNA for the CDR3 is TGTGCCAGCAGCCCTGGACTTCCTAGCAATCAGCCCCAGCATTTT. The chain has TRBV27 and TRBJ1-5; unclear D gene. The CDR3 has 15 residues. Trimming stripped 6 bases from V and 0 bases from J, with 12 bases between. Germline V gene sequence: CDR1 MNHEY, CDR2 SMNVEV (reference sequence).

The V and J genes are TRBV10-1 and TRBJ2-5; tentatively, D is TRBD1 (5 bases). The CDR3 extends over 13 amino acids. CDR1 is WNHNN, CDR2 SYGVQD, per germline (reference sequence). Trimming stripped 6 bases from V and 5 bases from J, with 13 bases between. CDR3 region: CASSPGIRETQYF. The CDR3 coding sequence is TGCGCCAGCAGCCCAGGGATTAGGGAGACCCAGTACTTC.

The chain is built from TRBV5-6 and TRBJ1-3; no clear D gene. Trimming shortened V by 2 bases and J by 0 bases, and 9 bases separated the two germline ends. This CDR3 comprises 15 residues. CDR1 and CDR2 (germline): SGHDT, YYEEEE. CDR3 protein: CASSFGLSSGNTIYF. The CDR3 DNA is TGTGCCAGCAGCTTTGGACTCTCCTCTGGAAACACCATATATTTT.

The chain employs TRBV7-2 and TRBJ2-4, with D hard to call. With 4 bases removed from V and 1 base from J, the gap between germline ends came to 5 bases. Germline CDR1 and CDR2: SGHTA and FQGNSA. The CDR3 loop spans 13 amino acids. The CDR3 loop reads CASSSPAKNIQYF. CDR3 nucleotides: TGTGCCAGCAGCTCCCCGGCCAAAAACATTCAGTACTTC.

The V and J genes are TRBV11-3 and TRBJ2-3; no clear D. The germline V and J ends were trimmed by 0 bases and 0 bases, with 4 bases remaining between them. Germline V CDR1 and CDR2: SGHNT, YENEEA. There are 14 residues in the CDR3. The CDR3 protein is CASSLDQSTDTQYF. DNA of the CDR3: TGTGCCAGCAGCTTAGATCAGAGCACAGATACGCAGTATTTT.

The V gene is TRBV18, the J gene TRBJ2-1; D not certain. Per germline, CDR1 KGHSH and CDR2 LQKENI. CDR3 size: 12 residues. V was cut by 1 base and J by 10 bases, with 8 bases left in between. The CDR3 region has the DNA TGTGCCAGCTCACCACAGAGAGAGGAGCAGTTCTTC. As protein: CASSPQREEQFF.

This clone is a singleton in its sample. CDR3 in amino acids: CASSIREGETQYF. The CDR3 DNA reads TGCGCCAGCAGCATCCGGGAGGGGGAGACCCAGTACTTC. The chain is built from TRBV4-1 and TRBJ2-5, with TRBD2 identical over 8 bases. V dropped 5 bases and J dropped 5; count of bases not matched to a gene: 4. This CDR3 has 13 residues. From germline, CDR1 is MGHRA and CDR2 YSYEKL.

The V call is TRBV12-5, the J call TRBJ2-3, with D possibly called TRBD1 or TRBD2 (5 bases each). The germline V gene encodes CDR1 LGHNT and CDR2 FRNRAP. There are 14 residues in the CDR3. V shed 5 bases and J shed 4 bases, with 13 bases lying between them. The chain's CDR3 is CASGGGRISDTQYF. The CDR3 DNA sequence: TGTGCTAGTGGTGGGGGACGGATCTCAGATACGCAGTATTTT.

This clone was seen once. The rearrangement joins TRBV5-1 to TRBJ2-2, with D possibly TRBD1 on 5 matching bases. Germline lookup yields CDR1 SGHRS and CDR2 YFSETQ. The CDR3 consists of 13 residues. The V and J ends lost 0 bases and 6 bases respectively, with 6 bases between them. The CDR3 DNA reads as TGCGCCAGCAGCTTGGTAGGGGCCGGGGAGCTGTTTTTT. Protein sequence: CASSLVGAGELFF.

CDR3 in amino acids: CASRRQGYEQYF. CDR3 coding DNA: TGTGCCAGCAGAAGACAGGGCTACGAGCAGTACTTC. J is TRBJ2-7 and V is TRBV6-5; 7 bases line up with TRBD1. CDR1 and CDR2 from the germline V gene are MNHEY and SVGAGI. The CDR3 loop spans 12 amino acids. Losses at the gene ends were 6 bases for V and 3 bases for J; bases not matched to a gene: 2.

The J gene is TRBJ2-1, the V gene TRBV18; D is possibly TRBD1 (5 bases). Between the trimmed V and J ends, which lost 1 base and 4 bases, there was a span of 11 bases. The germline V gene encodes CDR1 KGHSH and CDR2 LQKENI. The CDR3 contains 15 residues. CDR3 sequence (DNA): TGTGCCAGCTCACCACGGAGACAGAAATACAATGAGCAGTTCTTC. Its translation is CASSPRRQKYNEQFF.